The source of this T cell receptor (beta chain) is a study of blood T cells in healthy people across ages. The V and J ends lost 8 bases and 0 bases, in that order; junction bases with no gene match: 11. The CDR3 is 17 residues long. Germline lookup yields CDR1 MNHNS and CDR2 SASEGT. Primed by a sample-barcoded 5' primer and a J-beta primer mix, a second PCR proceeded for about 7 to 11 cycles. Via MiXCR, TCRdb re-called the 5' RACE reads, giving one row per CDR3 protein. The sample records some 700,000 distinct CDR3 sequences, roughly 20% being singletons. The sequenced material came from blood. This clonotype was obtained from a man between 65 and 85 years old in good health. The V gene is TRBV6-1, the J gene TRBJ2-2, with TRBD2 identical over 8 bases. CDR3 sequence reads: CASSAQRLASNTGELFF. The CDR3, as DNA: TGTGCCAGCTCAGCCCAAAGACTAGCGTCGAACACCGGGGAGCTGTTTTTT.